A single sample is the source of the 25 T cell receptor beta chains below, sequenced in a study of PD-L1 blockade in urothelial cancer. Profiling relied on immunoSEQ multiplex PCR, and the TCRdb table lists in-frame clones only, not all of them. The sample carries about 22,000 clones, around 90% recorded once. The specimen comprised PBMCs, sampled around atezolizumab (anti-PD-L1) treatment. These receptors came from a woman in her fifties or sixties with urothelial cancer.

This chain links TRBV28 with TRBJ1-4; 8 nucleotides agree with TRBD1. The CDR3 contains 17 residues. Trimming took 4 bases from V and 8 from J; bases not matched to a gene: 15. From germline, CDR1 is MDHEN and CDR2 SYDVKM. The CDR3 bases are TGTGCCAGCAGTTCTCAGGCCTTACAGGGGGTAAGGGAAAAACTGTTTTTT. This gives the protein CASSSQALQGVREKLFF.

V is TRBV5-4 and J is TRBJ2-5; 11 nucleotides match TRBD2. CDR3 length equals 16 residues. The J segment lost 5 bases and the V segment lost 4 bases, leaving 10 bases of the junction unmatched. Germline V gene sequence: CDR1 SGHNT, CDR2 YYREEE (reference sequence). CDR3 nucleotide sequence: TGTGCCAGCAGCCCTCAGACCGGGACTAGCGGCGAGACCCAGTACTTC. It is translated as CASSPQTGTSGETQYF. The full variable domain, its missing parts supplied by reference TRBV5-4 and TRBJ2-5, is ETGVTQSPTHLIKTRGQQVTLRCSSQSGHNTVSWYQQALGQGPQFIFQYYREEENGRGNFPPRFSGLQFPNYSSELNVNALELDDSALYLCASSPQTGTSGETQYFGPGTRLLVL.

The V and J genes are TRBV19 and TRBJ1-5, with TRBD1 matching 8 bases. In germline, CDR1 is LNHDA, CDR2 SQIVND (reference sequence). V trimming: 6 bases; J trimming: 0 bases; junction bases outside the gene matches: 4. CDR3 length equals 15 residues. For the CDR3, the DNA is TGTGCCAGTAGGCCAGGGGGCGTTAGCAATCAGCCCCAGCATTTT. Its translation: CASRPGGVSNQPQHF.

The chain joins TRBV23-1 to TRBJ2-7; a possible D gene is TRBD2 (5 bases). TRBV23-1 is flagged as an ORF with uncertain function. The CDR3 extends over 16 amino acids. Between the trimmed V and J ends, which lost 3 bases and 2 bases, there was a span of 17 bases. CDR3 in DNA: TGCGCCAGCAGTCACCCCCAGTCGGGGTCACCCTACGAGCAGTACTTC. Translated, it gives CASSHPQSGSPYEQYF.

The table lists this clone with a few counts. The genes are TRBV15 and TRBJ1-5; a weak D match, TRBD1 (6 bases). V lost 7 bases to trimming and J lost 9 bases, with 22 bases between them. This CDR3 contains 15 residues. The V gene's germline CDR1 is LNHNV and CDR2 YYDKDF (reference sequence). CDR3: CATTPGQGEFGPQHF. CDR3 DNA sequence: TGTGCCACCACCCCGGGACAAGGGGAATTTGGGCCCCAGCATTTT.

V usage is TRBV5-4 and J usage is TRBJ1-1; 10 bases map to TRBD1. After removal of 4 bases from V and 5 bases from J, the junction contained 8 bases not matched to a gene. Germline V gives CDR1 SGHNT, CDR2 YYREEE (reference sequence). The CDR3 runs to 15 residues. CDR3 bases: TGTGCCAGCAGCCCAAAGACAGGGGGCTTAACTGAAGCTTTCTTT. Translated: CASSPKTGGLTEAFF.

The chain joins TRBV6-5 to TRBJ2-7, with 11 bases aligning to TRBD1. Germline V gene sequence: CDR1 MNHEY, CDR2 SVGAGI. J gave up 7 bases and V 4 bases, and 6 bases lay outside the gene matches. This CDR3 comprises 14 residues. Written as DNA, the CDR3 is TGTGCCAGCAGTTTCCGGGACAGGGGGTGGGAGCAGTACTTC. Amino acids: CASSFRDRGWEQYF.

This clone was observed a single time. J is TRBJ1-1 and V is TRBV4-1; D is undetermined. V dropped 2 bases and J dropped 3 bases, with 7 bases sitting between them. Germline-derived CDR1 and CDR2 are MGHRA and YSYEKL. The CDR3 spans 13 residues. CDR3 DNA sequence: TGCGCCAGCAGCCAATATCAGGACACTGAAGCTTTCTTT. This gives the protein CASSQYQDTEAFF.

This clone was detected a few times. The chain couples TRBV4-2 to TRBJ2-2, with D uncertain. V dropped 0 bases and J dropped 1 base, with 6 bases sitting between them. This CDR3 is 15 amino acids long. CDR1 is LGHNA and CDR2 is YNFKEQ in the germline V gene. DNA for the CDR3: TGTGCCAGCAGCCAAGAAGAGCGGAACACCGGGGAGCTGTTTTTT. It specifies CASSQEERNTGELFF.

This rearrangement joins TRBV5-1 to TRBJ2-1, with 7 bases lining up with TRBD1. This CDR3 contains 16 residues. CDR1 and CDR2 from the germline V gene are SGHRS and YFSETQ. The V and J ends lost 4 bases and 0 bases, in that order; junction bases with no gene match: 7. CDR3 nucleotides: TGCGCCAGCAGCCCTGCTAGGACAGGCTCCTACAATGAGCAGTTCTTC. Its protein product is CASSPARTGSYNEQFF. The full variable domain, completed using reference TRBV5-1 and TRBJ2-1, is KAGVTQTPRYLIKTRGQQVTLSCSPISGHRSVSWYQQTPGQGLQFLFEYFSETQRNKGNFPGRFSGRQFSNSRSEMNVSTLELGDSALYLCASSPARTGSYNEQFFGPGTRLTVL.

The rearrangement links TRBV19 to TRBJ2-1, with 10 bases matching TRBD1. The CDR3 is 15 residues long. The J segment lost 3 bases and the V segment lost 5 bases, leaving 4 bases of the junction unmatched. The germline V gene has CDR1 LNHDA and CDR2 SQIVND (reference sequence). In nucleotides, the CDR3 is TGTGCCAGTAGTTCCCGGGACAGGGGCTACAATGAGCAGTTCTTC. Translating it yields CASSSRDRGYNEQFF.

The J gene is TRBJ2-1, the V gene TRBV7-9; the match to TRBD2 covers 11 bases. With V trimmed by 5 bases and J by 6 bases, 12 bases remained unmatched. The CDR3 is made up of 17 amino acids. The germline V gene encodes CDR1 SEHNR and CDR2 FQNEAQ (reference sequence). Written as DNA, the CDR3 is TGTGCCAGCAGCCCGCTGTTGGCTAGCGGGAGGAGCAATGAGCAGTTCTTC. Its protein product is CASSPLLASGRSNEQFF.

The rearrangement uses TRBV28 and TRBJ2-7; D is unclear. V dropped 8 bases and J dropped 4 bases, with 9 bases sitting between them. The CDR3 consists of 11 residues. The V gene's germline CDR1 is MDHEN and CDR2 SYDVKM. The CDR3 protein is CASSRFYEQYF. In nucleotides, the CDR3 is TGTGCCAGCTCGCGGTTTTACGAGCAGTACTTC.

This clone is large by share. The chain links TRBV4-2 to TRBJ1-5; 10 bases match TRBD1. The CDR3 runs 14 residues. Losses at the gene ends were 4 bases for V and 10 bases for J; bases not matched to a gene: 7. The germline gives CDR1 LGHNA, CDR2 YNFKEQ. CDR3 in amino acids: CASSPLGQGPPQHF. CDR3 coding DNA: TGTGCCAGCAGCCCACTGGGACAGGGGCCCCCCCAGCATTTT.

The chain carries TRBV4-1 and TRBJ1-2; D is uncertain. The length of the CDR3 is 14 residues. Germline-derived CDR1 and CDR2 are MGHRA and YSYEKL. The V end lost 2 bases, the J end lost 4 bases, and 11 bases lay between the germline ends. This chain's CDR3 is CASSQHQISYGYTF. The CDR3, as DNA: TGCGCCAGCAGCCAACATCAGATCAGCTATGGCTACACCTTC.

The chain recombines TRBV6-5 with TRBJ2-7; 10 bases agree with TRBD2. Germline assignment: CDR1 MNHEY and CDR2 SVGAGI. V lost 0 bases, J lost 2 bases, and 4 bases stayed unmatched. The CDR3 length is 16 residues. CDR3 amino acids: CASSYSVLAGPYEQYF. The CDR3 DNA reads TGTGCCAGCAGTTACTCGGTACTAGCGGGACCCTACGAGCAGTACTTC.

The chain links TRBV6-1 to TRBJ2-2, with TRBD1 matching over 10 bases. Trimming at V came to 6 bases and at J to 5 bases, leaving 6 bases not matched to a gene. CDR3 size: 15 residues. CDR1 and CDR2 (germline): MNHNS, SASEGT. The CDR3 is CASRWDRGITGELFF. CDR3 sequence (DNA): TGTGCCAGCAGATGGGACAGGGGAATAACCGGGGAGCTGTTTTTT.

The chain joins TRBV6-5 to TRBJ1-1; D possibly corresponds to TRBD1 (5 bases). In germline, CDR1 is MNHEY, CDR2 SVGAGI. The CDR3 length is 16 residues. V was trimmed by 3 bases and J by 0 bases, leaving 14 bases between them. CDR3 nucleotide sequence: TGTGCCAGCAGTTATGGGACTTCGTTCATGAACACTGAAGCTTTCTTT. Translating gives CASSYGTSFMNTEAFF.

In its sample, this clone ranks as large. This rearrangement joins TRBV27 to TRBJ2-7, with 11 positions matching TRBD1. The CDR3 has 14 residues. Germline trimming cut 8 bases from V and 6 bases from J; bases unmatched to any gene: 9. From germline, CDR1 is MNHEY and CDR2 SMNVEV (reference sequence). In DNA form, the CDR3 reads TGTGCCAGCGCTGGGGGGACAGGGGGGTTCGAGCAGTACTTC. It specifies CASAGGTGGFEQYF.

The count of this clone is one. The chain recombines TRBV6-5 with TRBJ2-5; TRBD2 might be the D (5 bases). V was cut by 4 bases and J by 7 bases, with 19 bases left in between. The CDR3 is 15 amino acids. From germline, CDR1 is MNHEY and CDR2 SVGAGI. For the CDR3, the DNA is TGTGCCAGCAGTTCCAACCCATGGGGAGAGGCGACCCAGTACTTC. Protein sequence: CASSSNPWGEATQYF.

The V and J genes are TRBV18 and TRBJ2-1, with 8 bases identical to TRBD2. The germline V gene encodes CDR1 KGHSH and CDR2 LQKENI. Germline trimming cut 2 bases from V and 12 bases from J; bases unmatched to any gene: 18. The CDR3 is made up of 17 amino acids. This CDR3 reads CASSPNPPKAGVIGQFF. DNA of the CDR3: TGTGCCAGCTCACCAAACCCCCCCAAAGCGGGAGTTATAGGGCAGTTCTTC.

The V and J genes are TRBV10-1 and TRBJ2-7; 10 bases line up with TRBD2. The V gene end was trimmed by 8 bases and the J gene end by 2 bases; junction bases not matched to a gene: 6. This CDR3 is 14 amino acids long. Germline CDR1 WNHNN, CDR2 SYGVQD (reference sequence). Written as DNA, the CDR3 is TGCGCCAGCGGACTAGCGGTACCCGCCTACGAGCAGTACTTC. Its translation is CASGLAVPAYEQYF.

This sequence joins TRBV6-5 and TRBJ2-7, with TRBD1 matching 11 bases. The CDR3 totals 15 residues. The V and J ends lost 2 bases and 2 bases, in that order; junction bases with no gene match: 2. In germline, CDR1 is MNHEY, CDR2 SVGAGI. Here the CDR3 DNA reads TGTGCCAGCAGTTACAGGGGACAGGGGGCCTACGAGCAGTACTTC. It codes for CASSYRGQGAYEQYF.

A single count supports this clone. The gene calls are TRBV28 and TRBJ1-2, with D perhaps matching TRBD1 (5 bases). The germline gives CDR1 MDHEN, CDR2 SYDVKM. V lost 7 bases and J 0 bases, leaving 15 bases between the germline ends. The CDR3 is 15 amino acids. The CDR3 sequence: CASTSEQAPNYGYTF. In DNA form, the CDR3 reads TGTGCCAGCACTTCTGAACAGGCTCCTAACTATGGCTACACCTTC.

This clone has only one observation. The chain uses TRBV27 and TRBJ2-1; possibly TRBD1 for D (6 bases). The ends were cut back, 4 bases at V and 6 bases at J, with 16 bases in the middle. This CDR3 is built from 15 residues. CDR1 and CDR2 from the germline V gene are MNHEY and SMNVEV (reference sequence). The CDR3 DNA sequence: TGTGCCAGCAGTTCAGGGGTATTAATTGGCAATGAGCAGTTCTTC. As protein: CASSSGVLIGNEQFF.